This T cell receptor (beta chain) was identified during a study of Graves' ophthalmopathy and Graves' hyperthyroidism. Notes on the study in general: In blood, most expanded thyroid clonotypes above 0.001 frequency were also detected.

The authors amplified TCR beta CDR3 regions, and they did so from RNA transcripts for repertoire sequencing. Second-round multiplex PCR came after first-round RT-PCR with HTBI primers. TCRdb ran MiXCR on the multiplex PCR reads and lists one entry per CDR3 protein. The sample holds 650,000 to 900,000 distinct CDR3 sequences, roughly 41% seen once. This clonotype came up many times. Its antigen is unknown. Input material: peripheral blood. This receptor was obtained from an adult man with Graves' ophthalmopathy.

CDR3 DNA sequence: TGCAGCGTTCGTGACAGCTGGTACGAGCAGTACTTC. Translation: CSVRDSWYEQYF. The rearrangement links TRBV29-1 to TRBJ2-7; D is possibly TRBD1 (5 bases). The germline V gene encodes CDR1 SQVTM and CDR2 ANQGSEA. V was clipped by 5 bases and J by 4 bases, with 12 bases between them. This CDR3 is 12 amino acids long.